This is a list of T cell receptor beta chains from one sample in a study of technical replicates of blood from several donors. Repertoires were generated with immunoSEQ multiplex PCR, while TCRdb's copy carries only in-frame clones and drops some. This sample has about 74,000 clones, with roughly 94% found just once. The sample taken for sequencing was T cells isolated from PBMCs. The receptors stem from a human donor in good health. CDR3s include the opening cysteine and the closing phenylalanine or tryptophan. D genes are given only for firm matches. The size field is filled for only some rows; it gives once, few, many or a size class.

j_gene: TRBJ2-3; d_gene: TRBD2; v_gene: TRBV5-1; abundance: .; CDR3aa: CASSRPSGNTDTQYF; CDR3nt: TGCGCCAGCAGCAGGCCTAGCGGTAACACAGATACGCAGTATTTT
j_gene: TRBJ1-2; d_gene: .; v_gene: TRBV11-2; abundance: .; CDR3aa: CASSLAQGTANYGYTF; CDR3nt: TGTGCCAGCAGCTTAGCCCAGGGAACAGCTAACTATGGCTACACCTTC
j_gene: TRBJ1-1; d_gene: .; v_gene: TRBV28; abundance: .; CDR3aa: CASRQIGGFGTEAFF; CDR3nt: TGTGCCAGCAGACAGATTGGAGGGTTTGGGACTGAAGCTTTCTTT
j_gene: TRBJ2-3; d_gene: TRBD2; v_gene: TRBV4-2; abundance: .; CDR3aa: CASSQEGASGGADTQYF; CDR3nt: TGTGCCAGCAGCCAAGAAGGAGCTAGCGGGGGGGCCGATACGCAGTATTTT
j_gene: TRBJ2-5; d_gene: .; v_gene: TRBV11-2; abundance: .; CDR3aa: CASTLGRGQETQYF; CDR3nt: TGTGCCAGCACCTTAGGAAGAGGCCAAGAGACCCAGTACTTC
j_gene: TRBJ1-2; d_gene: .; v_gene: TRBV6-6; abundance: .; CDR3aa: CASSNDRLYGYTF; CDR3nt: TGTGCCAGCAGTAACGACAGGCTTTATGGCTACACCTTC
j_gene: TRBJ1-2; d_gene: .; v_gene: TRBV19; abundance: few; CDR3aa: CASSYRPGAHLYGYTF; CDR3nt: TGTGCCAGTAGTTACCGTCCAGGCGCCCACCTCTATGGCTACACCTTC
j_gene: TRBJ2-2; d_gene: TRBD2; v_gene: TRBV29-1; abundance: .; CDR3aa: CSVESSGGTGELFF; CDR3nt: TGCAGCGTTGAGTCTAGCGGGGGGACCGGGGAGCTGTTTTTT
j_gene: TRBJ2-3; d_gene: TRBD1; v_gene: TRBV19; abundance: .; CDR3aa: CASSIGTGGDTQYF; CDR3nt: TGTGCCAGTAGTATAGGGACAGGGGGAGATACGCAGTATTTT
j_gene: TRBJ1-4; d_gene: TRBD1; v_gene: TRBV4-2; abundance: few; CDR3aa: CASTWGQDRVAEKLFF; CDR3nt: TGTGCCAGCACCTGGGGGCAGGACAGGGTAGCGGAAAAACTGTTTTTT
j_gene: TRBJ1-4; d_gene: .; v_gene: TRBV19; abundance: .; CDR3aa: CASSTTATNEKLFF; CDR3nt: TGTGCCAGTAGTACGACAGCAACTAATGAAAAACTGTTTTTT
j_gene: TRBJ2-3; d_gene: TRBD2; v_gene: TRBV15; abundance: .; CDR3aa: CATSRDPLAGDSDTQYF; CDR3nt: TGTGCCACCAGCAGAGATCCCCTAGCGGGAGATTCAGATACGCAGTATTTT
j_gene: TRBJ1-1; d_gene: TRBD1; v_gene: TRBV2; abundance: once; CDR3aa: CASSFRDRGGTEAFF; CDR3nt: TGTGCCAGCAGTTTTCGCGACAGGGGGGGAACTGAAGCTTTCTTT
j_gene: TRBJ2-7; d_gene: TRBD1; v_gene: TRBV5-6; abundance: .; CDR3aa: CASTEHRGLRYEQYF; CDR3nt: TGTGCCAGCACAGAACACAGGGGTTTACGCTACGAGCAGTACTTC
j_gene: TRBJ2-6; d_gene: .; v_gene: TRBV5-1; abundance: .; CDR3aa: CASSLEGIGANVLTF; CDR3nt: TGCGCCAGCAGTTTGGAGGGGATTGGGGCCAACGTCCTGACTTTC
j_gene: TRBJ1-2; d_gene: .; v_gene: TRBV29-1; abundance: .; CDR3aa: CSVDVSGSPLYGYTF; CDR3nt: TGCAGCGTTGACGTATCCGGGTCCCCCCTTTATGGCTACACCTTC
j_gene: TRBJ1-1; d_gene: .; v_gene: TRBV9; abundance: .; CDR3aa: CASSAGGTEAFF; CDR3nt: TGTGCCAGCAGCGCGGGGGGAACTGAAGCTTTCTTT